Listed below are T cell receptor beta chains from one sample, sequenced in a study of blood T cell repertoires in COVID-19. Clones were read by immunoSEQ multiplex PCR, and TCRdb kept only the in-frame ones, dropping some. Counted here are roughly 500,000 clones, more than 75% occurring once; the ten biggest clones make up over 1.5%. Source material: PBMCs or T cells enriched from blood (not recorded which). The receptors stem from a woman aged 40 to 50 who had recovered from COVID-19. Both conserved end residues are part of each CDR3. A D gene is named only where the DNA matches it firmly. Expanded clones get a size class; other rows say once, few or many, or leave the size out.

abundance: -; d_gene: -; j_gene: TRBJ2-1; v_gene: TRBV18; CDR3aa: CASSPPEDGEQFF; CDR3nt: TGTGCCAGCTCACCACCCGAGGATGGTGAGCAGTTCTTC
abundance: few; d_gene: TRBD2; j_gene: TRBJ2-1; v_gene: TRBV12-3/TRBV12-4; CDR3aa: CASRSNPGLAVF; CDR3nt: TGTGCCAGCAGGTCGAATCCGGGACTAGCTGTCTTC
abundance: -; d_gene: -; j_gene: TRBJ2-7; v_gene: TRBV15; CDR3aa: CATSWHGSSYEQYF; CDR3nt: TGTGCCACCAGCTGGCATGGGAGCTCCTACGAGCAGTACTTC
abundance: -; d_gene: TRBD2; j_gene: TRBJ2-1; v_gene: TRBV11-2; CDR3aa: CASSLLPGGPYNEQFF; CDR3nt: TGTGCCAGCAGCTTACTACCGGGAGGGCCGTACAATGAGCAGTTCTTC
abundance: few; d_gene: TRBD2; j_gene: TRBJ2-7; v_gene: TRBV5-4; CDR3aa: CASSLVLGGTGDEQYF; CDR3nt: TGTGCCAGCAGCTTGGTCTTGGGGGGGACCGGGGACGAGCAGTACTTC
abundance: -; d_gene: -; j_gene: TRBJ1-5; v_gene: TRBV11-2; CDR3aa: CASSSLGGQPQHF; CDR3nt: TGTGCCAGCAGCTCCCTAGGAGGGCAGCCCCAGCATTTT
abundance: -; d_gene: TRBD2; j_gene: TRBJ2-7; v_gene: TRBV6-2/TRBV6-3; CDR3aa: CASRYGTSGRNYEQYF; CDR3nt: TGTGCCAGCAGATACGGGACTAGCGGGAGGAACTACGAGCAGTACTTC
abundance: once; d_gene: -; j_gene: TRBJ1-6; v_gene: TRBV30; CDR3aa: CAWSVGGFNSPLHF; CDR3nt: TGTGCCTGGAGTGTGGGAGGGTTTAATTCACCCCTCCACTTT
abundance: -; d_gene: TRBD1; j_gene: TRBJ2-3; v_gene: TRBV28; CDR3aa: CASGSTGGPDTQYF; CDR3nt: TGTGCCAGCGGAAGCACAGGGGGCCCAGATACGCAGTATTTT
abundance: once; d_gene: TRBD1; j_gene: TRBJ2-5; v_gene: TRBV3-1/TRBV3-2; CDR3aa: CASSQRGTGEETQYF; CDR3nt: TGTGCCAGCAGCCAAAGGGGGACAGGGGAAGAGACCCAGTACTTC
abundance: -; d_gene: -; j_gene: TRBJ1-5; v_gene: TRBV5-4; CDR3aa: CASSLDRDNQPQHF; CDR3nt: TGTGCCAGCAGCTTGGATCGGGACAATCAGCCCCAGCATTTT
abundance: -; d_gene: -; j_gene: TRBJ1-1; v_gene: TRBV6-5; CDR3aa: CASSRGHPGNTEAFF; CDR3nt: TGTGCCAGCAGCCGCGGACACCCGGGGAACACTGAAGCTTTCTTT
abundance: -; d_gene: -; j_gene: TRBJ2-7; v_gene: TRBV24-1; CDR3aa: CATSDLGSNEQYF; CDR3nt: TGTGCCACCAGTGACTTGGGGAGTAACGAGCAGTACTTC
abundance: -; d_gene: -; j_gene: TRBJ1-5; v_gene: TRBV2; CDR3aa: CASRGDRVLNQPQHF; CDR3nt: TGTGCCAGCAGAGGTGACCGGGTGTTGAATCAGCCCCAGCATTTT
abundance: -; d_gene: TRBD1; j_gene: TRBJ2-3; v_gene: TRBV5-4; CDR3aa: CASSLEGQGRDTQYF; CDR3nt: TGTGCCAGCAGCTTGGAGGGACAGGGGCGGGATACGCAGTATTTT
abundance: -; d_gene: -; j_gene: TRBJ2-4; v_gene: TRBV20-1; CDR3aa: CSASVELLAKNIQYF; CDR3nt: TGCAGTGCTAGTGTTGAACTCCTAGCCAAAAACATTCAGTACTTC
abundance: -; d_gene: -; j_gene: TRBJ1-6; v_gene: TRBV7-9; CDR3aa: CASGPLQHSVYNSPLHF; CDR3nt: TGTGCCAGCGGGCCGCTGCAGCACTCGGTCTATAATTCACCCCTCCACTTT
abundance: -; d_gene: TRBD1; j_gene: TRBJ1-2; v_gene: TRBV6-5; CDR3aa: CASRQGAQGYTF; CDR3nt: TGTGCCAGCAGGCAGGGGGCTCAGGGCTACACCTTC
abundance: few; d_gene: -; j_gene: TRBJ1-1; v_gene: TRBV6-5; CDR3aa: CASSRTHRVDTEAFF; CDR3nt: TGTGCCAGCAGCCGAACTCACAGGGTGGACACTGAAGCTTTCTTT
abundance: -; d_gene: TRBD1; j_gene: TRBJ2-7; v_gene: TRBV16; CDR3aa: CASSWTGVAYEQYF; CDR3nt: TGTGCCAGCAGCTGGACAGGGGTAGCCTACGAGCAGTACTTC
abundance: -; d_gene: -; j_gene: TRBJ1-2; v_gene: TRBV15; CDR3aa: CATSRDGRGYGYTF; CDR3nt: TGTGCCACCAGCAGAGATGGGCGGGGTTATGGCTACACCTTC
abundance: -; d_gene: TRBD2; j_gene: TRBJ2-7; v_gene: TRBV11-2; CDR3aa: CASSLWTSGYEQYF; CDR3nt: TGTGCCAGCAGCTTATGGACTAGCGGGTACGAGCAGTACTTC
abundance: -; d_gene: TRBD2; j_gene: TRBJ2-7; v_gene: TRBV3-1/TRBV3-2; CDR3aa: CASSQGPSGGPMDEQYF; CDR3nt: TGTGCCAGCAGCCAAGGTCCCTCGGGAGGGCCGATGGACGAGCAGTACTTC
abundance: -; d_gene: -; j_gene: TRBJ1-6; v_gene: TRBV11-2; CDR3aa: CASSLGTVFGNSPLHF; CDR3nt: TGTGCCAGCAGCTTAGGGACAGTCTTCGGGAATTCACCCCTCCACTTT
abundance: -; d_gene: -; j_gene: TRBJ2-3; v_gene: TRBV10-3; CDR3aa: CAISENGPAADTQYF; CDR3nt: TGTGCCATCAGTGAGAACGGTCCCGCTGCGGATACGCAGTATTTT
abundance: -; d_gene: TRBD1; j_gene: TRBJ2-5; v_gene: TRBV7-2; CDR3aa: CASSFFAGTGIQETQYF; CDR3nt: TGTGCCAGCAGCTTCTTCGCCGGGACAGGGATCCAAGAGACCCAGTACTTC
abundance: once; d_gene: TRBD2; j_gene: TRBJ2-1; v_gene: TRBV13; CDR3aa: CASSLGSGWGSEQFF; CDR3nt: TGTGCCAGCAGCTTGGGTAGCGGGTGGGGTAGTGAGCAGTTCTTC
abundance: -; d_gene: -; j_gene: TRBJ1-1; v_gene: TRBV5-4; CDR3aa: CASSLGYPMNTEAFF; CDR3nt: TGTGCCAGCAGCTTGGGGTACCCTATGAACACTGAAGCTTTCTTT
abundance: -; d_gene: -; j_gene: TRBJ1-5; v_gene: TRBV2; CDR3aa: CASSELDRENQPQHF; CDR3nt: TGTGCCAGCAGTGAATTGGACAGAGAAAATCAGCCCCAGCATTTT
abundance: -; d_gene: -; j_gene: TRBJ1-6; v_gene: TRBV3-1/TRBV3-2; CDR3aa: CASSRDDSPLHF; CDR3nt: TGTGCCAGCAGCCGCGATGATTCACCCCTCCACTTT
abundance: -; d_gene: -; j_gene: TRBJ1-2; v_gene: TRBV7-8; CDR3aa: CASTLGGHYGYTF; CDR3nt: TGTGCCAGCACCCTGGGGGGGCACTATGGCTACACCTTC
abundance: -; d_gene: -; j_gene: TRBJ2-2; v_gene: TRBV5-1; CDR3aa: CASSLTPGGAGELFF; CDR3nt: TGCGCCAGCAGCTTGACTCCAGGCGGGGCCGGGGAGCTGTTTTTT
abundance: once; d_gene: -; j_gene: TRBJ1-1; v_gene: TRBV2; CDR3aa: CASRRNTYTEAFF; CDR3nt: TGTGCCAGCCGGAGGAATACCTACACTGAAGCTTTCTTT
abundance: -; d_gene: -; j_gene: TRBJ2-1; v_gene: TRBV27; CDR3aa: CASSLEEGWYNEQFF; CDR3nt: TGTGCCAGCAGTTTGGAGGAGGGTTGGTACAATGAGCAGTTCTTC
abundance: once; d_gene: -; j_gene: TRBJ2-2; v_gene: TRBV5-4; CDR3aa: CASSITPPGTGELFF; CDR3nt: TGTGCCAGCAGCATTACCCCACCGGGGACCGGGGAGCTGTTTTTT
abundance: -; d_gene: -; j_gene: TRBJ1-2; v_gene: TRBV7-2; CDR3aa: CASSLAGGSSDGYTF; CDR3nt: TGTGCCAGCAGCTTAGCGGGGGGGTCCTCGGATGGCTACACCTTC
abundance: -; d_gene: -; j_gene: TRBJ2-7; v_gene: TRBV7-9; CDR3aa: CASSSQTKSSYEQYF; CDR3nt: TGTGCCAGCAGCTCTCAGACAAAGAGCTCCTACGAGCAGTACTTC